These 26 T cell receptor beta chains were sequenced from one sample in a study of T cell changes during pregnancy in multiple sclerosis. Here immunoSEQ multiplex PCR was the method, and the copy in TCRdb shows in-frame clones only, minus some. The sample has over 50,000 clones, approximately 92% seen once. The sequenced sample was CD4+ T cells from peripheral blood mononuclear cells, obtained in the third trimester of pregnancy. These receptors came from a female donor with multiple sclerosis, enrolled in a pregnancy study.

The chain is built from TRBV19 and TRBJ2-2; maybe TRBD2 (6 bases). This CDR3 comprises 14 residues. Trimming removed 3 bases at V and 5 bases at J, with 10 bases between. Germline assignment: CDR1 LNHDA and CDR2 SQIVND (reference sequence). The CDR3 spells CASSMGGWTGELFF. Here the CDR3 DNA reads TGTGCCAGTAGTATGGGGGGTTGGACCGGGGAGCTGTTTTTT.

Written as DNA, the CDR3 is TGTGCCAGTAGTATAGATCCCCGGGGTCAGCCCCAGCATTTT. This encodes CASSIDPRGQPQHF. V and J are TRBV19 and TRBJ1-5; D remains ambiguous. This CDR3 is 14 amino acids long. V was trimmed by 0 bases and J by 6 bases, leaving 9 bases between them. CDR1 and CDR2 (germline): LNHDA, SQIVND (reference sequence).

The chain links TRBV6-1 to TRBJ1-2, with no clear D. Germline V lookup: CDR1 MNHNS, CDR2 SASEGT. This CDR3 is built from 15 residues. V lost 0 bases and J lost 8, with 16 bases in between. CDR3 residues: CASSEAHGGFYGYTF. As DNA, the CDR3 is TGTGCCAGCAGTGAAGCGCATGGAGGTTTCTACGGCTACACCTTC.

The CDR3 DNA reads TGTGCCAGCAGCTCCGACACCCAGCCGGATAATTCACCCCTCCACTTT. Its protein is CASSSDTQPDNSPLHF. The V gene is TRBV5-4, the J gene TRBJ1-6; no reliable D call. V was clipped by 3 bases and J by 5 bases, with 15 bases between them. CDR1 and CDR2 from the germline V gene are SGHNT and YYREEE (reference sequence). The CDR3 has 16 amino acids.

The chain is built from TRBV5-8 and TRBJ1-3, with D possibly being TRBD1 (6 bases). The V end was cut by 7 bases, the J end by 1 base, with 12 bases between. This CDR3 region has 14 residues. The germline V gene has CDR1 SGHTS and CDR2 YDEGEE. The CDR3 nucleotides read TGTGCCAGCCGACGCAGGGGATCTGGAAACACCATATATTTT. Encoded protein: CASRRRGSGNTIYF.

The chain uses TRBV4-2 and TRBJ1-5; 8 nucleotides line up with TRBD1. V shed 4 bases and J 3 bases; nucleotides not matched to a gene: 11. The germline V gene encodes CDR1 LGHNA and CDR2 YNFKEQ. The CDR3 spans 17 residues. CDR3 protein: CASSLDRVNSPNQPQHF. CDR3 sequence (DNA): TGTGCCAGCAGCCTGGACAGGGTAAATTCTCCCAATCAGCCCCAGCATTTT.

The chain recombines TRBV28 with TRBJ2-6, with 10 positions matching TRBD1. CDR1 and CDR2 (germline): MDHEN, SYDVKM. CDR3 length: 16 amino acids. V lost 6 bases and J lost 3; bases outside the gene matches: 5. CDR3 sequence (DNA): TGTGCCAGCAGGACAGGGGGCTTAAATGGGGCCAACGTCCTGACTTTC. Protein sequence: CASRTGGLNGANVLTF.

This chain uses TRBV6-1 with TRBJ2-2, with 9 bases identical to TRBD2. Losses at the gene ends were 7 bases for V and 4 bases for J; bases not matched to a gene: 7. In germline, CDR1 is MNHNS, CDR2 SASEGT. CDR3 size: 15 residues. The CDR3 coding sequence is TGTGCCAGCAATCTAGCGGGGAGGTCCACCGGGGAGCTGTTTTTT. It translates to CASNLAGRSTGELFF.

The V gene is TRBV30, the J gene TRBJ1-1; D not resolved. The CDR3 length is 12 residues. Germline V CDR1 and CDR2: GTSNPN, SVGIG (reference sequence). V gave up 1 base and J gave up 6 bases, with 9 bases separating them. This CDR3 reads CAWSAQKSEAFF. The CDR3, as DNA: TGTGCCTGGAGTGCGCAGAAATCTGAAGCTTTCTTT.

The chain combines TRBV28 with TRBJ2-1, with D possibly TRBD2 on 5 matching bases. Trimming shortened V by 2 bases and J by 1 base, and 9 bases separated the two germline ends. Germline V gene lookup returns CDR1 MDHEN and CDR2 SYDVKM. This CDR3 region has 15 residues. CDR3 amino acids: CASSLAGASYNEQFF. In nucleotides, the CDR3 is TGTGCCAGCAGTTTAGCGGGTGCTTCCTACAATGAGCAGTTCTTC.

This rearrangement joins TRBV7-9 to TRBJ1-3, with 7 bases aligning to TRBD1. Trimming cost V 2 bases and J 0 bases; bases outside gene matches: 4. CDR1 and CDR2 (germline): SEHNR, FQNEAQ (reference sequence). CDR3 length equals 16 residues. The CDR3 reads CASSLSRGSSGNTIYF. In DNA form, the CDR3 reads TGTGCCAGCAGCTTATCCAGGGGGAGCTCTGGAAACACCATATATTTT.

J is TRBJ2-7 and V is TRBV7-3, with 8 bases lining up with TRBD1. The germline V gene encodes CDR1 SGHTA and CDR2 FQGTGA. Germline trimming cut 5 bases from V and 4 bases from J; bases unmatched to any gene: 10. CDR3 size: 15 residues. This CDR3 is CASSPGTGGPYEQYF. In DNA form, the CDR3 reads TGTGCCAGCAGCCCCGGGACAGGAGGGCCTTACGAGCAGTACTTC.

The J gene is TRBJ2-3, the V gene TRBV5-1; 7 nucleotides match TRBD1. The ends lost 3 bases at V and 0 bases at J; junction bases unmatched: 10. CDR1 and CDR2 (germline): SGHRS, YFSETQ. This CDR3 has 17 residues. The CDR3 nucleotides read TGCGCCAGCAGCTGGATAAGGGGGCAGGAAAGCACAGATACGCAGTATTTT. This gives the protein CASSWIRGQESTDTQYF.

The chain is built from TRBV5-1 and TRBJ1-4; TRBD1 aligns across 8 bases. Trimming at V came to 3 bases and at J to 2 bases, leaving 3 bases not matched to a gene. CDR3 length: 15 amino acids. Germline V lookup: CDR1 SGHRS, CDR2 YFSETQ. The CDR3 loop reads CASSSWTGTNEKLFF. CDR3 nucleotides: TGCGCCAGCAGCTCCTGGACAGGGACTAATGAAAAACTGTTTTTT.

The chain couples TRBV5-1 to TRBJ1-6; D not certain. Per the germline V gene, CDR1 is SGHRS and CDR2 is YFSETQ. The V gene lost 0 bases and the J gene lost 5 bases, with 9 bases spanning the gap. This CDR3 has 15 residues. The DNA of the CDR3 is TGCGCCAGCAGCTTGGAGATCGGAGATAATTCACCCCTCCACTTT. It specifies CASSLEIGDNSPLHF.

This sequence joins TRBV19 and TRBJ1-6; no firm D call. Trimming shortened V by 11 bases and J by 6 bases, and 17 bases separated the two germline ends. This CDR3 region has 14 residues. Germline V lookup: CDR1 LNHDA, CDR2 SQIVND (reference sequence). This CDR3 is CAVASTPANSPLHF. CDR3 in DNA: TGTGCCGTAGCTTCGACCCCCGCTAATTCACCCCTCCACTTT.

V and J are TRBV5-4 and TRBJ2-3; TRBD2 matches 7 bases. The CDR3 spans 17 residues. Germline assignment: CDR1 SGHNT and CDR2 YYREEE (reference sequence). After removal of 0 bases from V and 1 base from J, the junction contained 8 bases not matched to a gene. In DNA form, the CDR3 reads TGTGCCAGCAGCTTGGAAGTAGGCGGGAGTGGCACAGATACGCAGTATTTT. Translating gives CASSLEVGGSGTDTQYF.

The rearrangement uses TRBV29-1 and TRBJ2-3, with a tentative D call TRBD1 (6 bases). The CDR3 consists of 14 residues. V was shortened by 7 bases and J by 2 bases, with 16 bases between the two germline ends. Germline CDR1 and CDR2: SQVTM and ANQGSEA. DNA for the CDR3: TGCAGCGCTAACTATTGGGGGCCCACAGATACGCAGTATTTT. It translates to CSANYWGPTDTQYF.

V and J are TRBV5-1 and TRBJ2-3; D remains ambiguous. Germline V gene lookup returns CDR1 SGHRS and CDR2 YFSETQ. V shed 3 bases and J shed 4 bases, with 9 bases lying between them. This CDR3 contains 13 residues. CDR3: CASSSTMADTQYF. DNA of the CDR3: TGCGCCAGCAGCTCGACAATGGCAGATACGCAGTATTTT.

The chain uses TRBV12-5 and TRBJ2-3; 8 bases match TRBD2. Germline-derived CDR1 and CDR2 are LGHNT and FRNRAP. V shed 1 base, J shed 2 bases, and the junction held 2 bases outside the gene matches. This CDR3 has 15 residues. The CDR3 sequence is CASGLGTSLTDTQYF. DNA for the CDR3: TGTGCTAGTGGTTTGGGGACTAGCCTCACAGATACGCAGTATTTT.

The CDR3 sequence: CASSEGQSSYNEQFF. CDR3 DNA sequence: TGTGCCAGCAGTGAGGGACAGAGCTCCTACAATGAGCAGTTCTTC. The chain joins TRBV2 to TRBJ2-1, with TRBD1 matching 7 bases. The CDR3 extends over 15 amino acids. V lost 3 bases and J lost 0; bases outside the gene matches: 2. Germline loops: CDR1 SNHLY, CDR2 FYNNEI. Full variable domain (missing parts from reference TRBV2 and TRBJ2-1): EPEVTQTPSHQVTQMGQEVILRCVPISNHLYFYWYRQILGQKVEFLVSFYNNEISEKSEIFDDQFSVERPDGSNFTLKIRSTKLEDSAMYFCASSEGQSSYNEQFFGPGTRLTVL.

This clone was counted a single time. CDR3 nucleotide sequence: TGTGCCAGCTCACCAAGCGGGACAGGTAACTACGAGCAGTACTTC. Its translation: CASSPSGTGNYEQYF. This chain links TRBV18 with TRBJ2-7; perhaps TRBD1 as D (8 bases). Germline assignment: CDR1 KGHSH and CDR2 LQKENI. The CDR3 is 15 residues long. V was pared by 2 bases and J by 3 bases, with 14 bases between.

This clone was seen once. The gene calls are TRBV10-3 and TRBJ1-1; 9 bases agree with TRBD1. The CDR3 extends over 15 amino acids. Germline V CDR1 and CDR2: ENHRY, SYGVKD. The V and J ends lost 4 bases and 4 bases, in that order; junction bases with no gene match: 7. For the CDR3, the DNA is TGTGCCATCAGTGGGGACAGGGAAGGGAGCACTGAAGCTTTCTTT. It translates to CAISGDREGSTEAFF.

This chain joins TRBV28 and TRBJ1-2; D is unresolved. The CDR3 totals 16 residues. V lost 5 bases and J 1 base, leaving 17 bases between the germline ends. Germline V lookup: CDR1 MDHEN, CDR2 SYDVKM. CDR3 sequence (DNA): TGTGCCAGCAGTCCCGCGGGCACCTACTATAACTATGGCTACACCTTC. Its translation: CASSPAGTYYNYGYTF.

The J gene is TRBJ2-3, the V gene TRBV30; 8 bases line up with TRBD1. This CDR3 is built from 14 residues. After removal of 7 bases from V and 0 bases from J, the junction contained 6 bases not matched to a gene. Germline lookup yields CDR1 GTSNPN and CDR2 SVGIG (reference sequence). This chain's CDR3 is CAYKTGASTDTQYF. DNA for the CDR3: TGTGCCTATAAGACAGGGGCTAGCACAGATACGCAGTATTTT.

This chain links TRBV6-6 with TRBJ1-2; 12 bases fit TRBD1. This CDR3 region has 15 residues. V lost 2 bases and J lost 7; bases outside the gene matches: 5. Germline V lookup: CDR1 MNHNY, CDR2 SVGAGI (reference sequence). CDR3 sequence (DNA): TGTGCCAGCAGTTACGAGGGACAGGGGGCGGGTGGCTACACCTTC. It specifies CASSYEGQGAGGYTF.